These 25 T cell receptor beta chains share one sample of origin, sequenced in a study of shared clonotypes between healthy human individuals. TCRdb keeps only in-frame clones here, not all; method: immunoSEQ multiplex PCR. The table has over a million clones, approximately 98% seen once; the top ten hold around 0.47%. Sequencing used naive CD4+ T cells sorted from blood. The sample's subset: CD45RA+ positively selected. Every receptor here comes from a man aged 25-40 years in good health.

V gene TRBV7-9 combines with J gene TRBJ1-5, with 8 bases identical to TRBD1. The length of the CDR3 is 12 residues. Per germline, CDR1 SEHNR and CDR2 FQNEAQ (reference sequence). V dropped 10 bases and J dropped 8; count of bases not matched to a gene: 7. CDR3 amino acids: CATQDRGEPQHF. CDR3 in DNA: TGTGCCACCCAAGACAGGGGAGAGCCCCAGCATTTT.

V and J are TRBV7-9 and TRBJ2-1, with no clear D. V was cut by 4 bases and J by 6 bases, with 16 bases left in between. Germline V gene sequence: CDR1 SEHNR, CDR2 FQNEAQ (reference sequence). This CDR3 comprises 15 residues. CDR3 sequence (DNA): TGTGCCAGCAGCTCCCGACGAGTTGTTAGCAATGAGCAGTTCTTC. Translating gives CASSSRRVVSNEQFF.

This chain links TRBV25-1 with TRBJ2-2; no clear D gene. The CDR3 loop spans 15 amino acids. Trimming removed 2 bases at V and 3 bases at J, with 10 bases between. Germline V CDR1 and CDR2: MGHDK, SYGVNS. CDR3 residues: CASSEKVGHTGELFF. CDR3 nucleotide sequence: TGTGCCAGCAGTGAAAAGGTGGGCCACACCGGGGAGCTGTTTTTT.

This chain links TRBV5-6 with TRBJ2-1, with D unclear. This CDR3 comprises 14 residues. Trimming removed 1 base from V and 6 bases from J, with 11 bases in between. Germline loops: CDR1 SGHDT, CDR2 YYEEEE. CDR3 DNA sequence: TGTGCCAGCAGCTTGTCCGTCTTCAGCAATGAGCAGTTCTTC. Translation: CASSLSVFSNEQFF. The full variable domain, with the rest looked up from reference TRBV5-6 and TRBJ2-1, is DAGVTQSPTHLIKTRGQQVTLRCSPKSGHDTVSWYQQALGQGPQFIFQYYEEEERQRGNFPDRFSGHQFPNYSSELNVNALLLGDSALYLCASSLSVFSNEQFFGPGTRLTVL.

V and J are TRBV9 and TRBJ2-1; D unclear. The CDR3 is 13 amino acids. CDR1 is SGDLS and CDR2 is YYNGEE in the germline V gene. Deletions cut 0 bases from V and 7 bases from J, with 8 bases between. The CDR3 DNA reads TGTGCCAGCAGCGTAGCCCAGGAGAATGAGCAGTTCTTC. Translated: CASSVAQENEQFF.

J is TRBJ1-1 and V is TRBV6-6; possible D gene TRBD1, 5 bases. The CDR3 has 14 amino acids. Germline CDR1 reads MNHNY; CDR2 reads SVGAGI (reference sequence). Trimming pared 0 bases from V and 6 bases from J, leaving 11 bases between. The CDR3 spells CASSYSRGVAEAFF. CDR3 nucleotide sequence: TGTGCCAGCAGTTACTCGAGAGGGGTGGCTGAAGCTTTCTTT.

The chain carries TRBV4-1 and TRBJ2-2; TRBD2 matches at 7 bases. V trimming: 0 bases; J trimming: 1 base; junction bases outside the gene matches: 5. The CDR3 extends over 17 amino acids. The germline CDR1 and CDR2 sequences are MGHRA and YSYEKL. The CDR3 protein is CASSQEASGMNTGELFF. CDR3 nucleotides: TGCGCCAGCAGCCAAGAAGCCAGCGGGATGAACACCGGGGAGCTGTTTTTT.

The chain couples TRBV28 to TRBJ2-2; 7 nucleotides line up with TRBD1. With 10 bases clipped from V and 5 bases from J, the junction kept 16 bases outside the gene matches. Germline V gene data show CDR1 as MDHEN and CDR2 as SYDVKM. The CDR3 spans 16 residues. The CDR3 coding sequence is TGTGCCACCTCCCCCCCAACAGGGGTTAAGACCGGGGAGCTGTTTTTT. Translation gives CATSPPTGVKTGELFF.

In regard to this clone: The same CDR3 arises from other DNA sequences in this sample as well. This sequence joins TRBV18 and TRBJ2-7; 7 bases align to TRBD1. The CDR3 has 14 residues. J was trimmed by 3 bases and V by 3 bases; bases with no gene match: 5. Per the germline V gene, CDR1 is KGHSH and CDR2 is LQKENI. Here the CDR3 DNA reads TGTGCCAGCTCACCTAACCGGGACAGCTACGAGCAGTACTTC. It is translated as CASSPNRDSYEQYF.

This clone showed up just once. This chain connects TRBV14 to TRBJ2-3, with TRBD1 as a possible D gene (5 bases). The V gene's germline CDR1 is SGHDN and CDR2 FVKESK. V was cut by 1 base and J by 3 bases, with 14 bases left in between. CDR3 length: 16 amino acids. The CDR3 DNA reads TGTGCCAGCAGCCAAGGCCCGACAGTTCTTACAGATACGCAGTATTTT. Translation gives CASSQGPTVLTDTQYF.

This sequence joins TRBV6-6 and TRBJ2-3, with a weak D call TRBD2 (6 bases). Germline V gene data show CDR1 as MNHNY and CDR2 as SVGAGI (reference sequence). The CDR3 has 9 residues. This CDR3 reads CAAGKMQYF. CDR3 bases: TGTGCGGCGGGGAAGATGCAGTATTTT.

The gene calls are TRBV29-1 and TRBJ2-7; TRBD2 agrees at 7 bases. Looked up from germline, CDR1 is SQVTM and CDR2 is ANQGSEA. The junction had 3 bases not matched to a gene; V was cut back by 1 base and J by 0 bases. CDR3 length: 14 amino acids. CDR3 sequence: CSVEAGRSSYEQYF. In DNA, the CDR3 is TGCAGCGTTGAAGCCGGGAGGAGCTCCTACGAGCAGTACTTC.

The rearrangement joins TRBV27 to TRBJ2-5; 10 bases match TRBD2. The J segment lost 7 bases and the V segment lost 9 bases, leaving 8 bases of the junction unmatched. Germline CDR1 and CDR2: MNHEY and SMNVEV (reference sequence). This CDR3 spans 13 amino acids. CDR3 residues: CASRTSGFGTQYF. The CDR3 nucleotides read TGTGCCAGTAGGACTAGCGGATTTGGGACCCAGTACTTC.

The gene calls are TRBV5-4 and TRBJ2-7; 7 bases fit TRBD2. With 4 bases clipped from V and 5 bases from J, the junction kept 3 bases outside the gene matches. Germline V gene sequence: CDR1 SGHNT, CDR2 YYREEE (reference sequence). The CDR3 spans 12 residues. CDR3: CASSHRGDEQYF. In DNA, the CDR3 is TGTGCCAGCAGCCACCGGGGGGACGAGCAGTACTTC.

V is TRBV28 and J is TRBJ1-2; 7 nucleotides agree with TRBD1. This CDR3 spans 14 amino acids. V was clipped by 3 bases and J by 7 bases; unmatched bases: 8. Germline CDR1 reads MDHEN; CDR2 reads SYDVKM. DNA of the CDR3: TGTGCCAGCAGTTTTTCTACAGGGGTGGGTGGCTACACCTTC. It translates to CASSFSTGVGGYTF.

The chain links TRBV5-6 to TRBJ2-2; D might be TRBD2 (6 bases). V was trimmed by 5 bases and J by 5 bases, leaving 19 bases between them. The CDR3 is 16 amino acids. Germline CDR1 SGHDT, CDR2 YYEEEE. The DNA of the CDR3 is TGTGCCAGCAGGGGACTTAGCGAGAGTAGAACCGGGGAGCTGTTTTTT. Translation gives CASRGLSESRTGELFF.

The V call is TRBV19, the J call TRBJ1-5; the match to TRBD1 covers 9 bases. J was trimmed by 3 bases and V by 1 base; bases with no gene match: 4. This CDR3 has 16 residues. CDR1 and CDR2 from the germline V gene are LNHDA and SQIVND (reference sequence). The CDR3 DNA reads TGTGCCAGTAGTATAGGGACAGGGGCAATCAATCAGCCCCAGCATTTT. Protein sequence: CASSIGTGAINQPQHF.

The J gene is TRBJ2-7, the V gene TRBV28, with 9 bases that match TRBD1. Germline V gene data show CDR1 as MDHEN and CDR2 as SYDVKM. The CDR3 runs to 16 residues. V lost 5 bases, J lost 6 bases, and 14 bases stayed unmatched. As DNA, the CDR3 is TGTGCCAGCAGTGGCCTTCGGGGACAGGGTATAAGCGAGCAGTACTTC. Translation gives CASSGLRGQGISEQYF.

The V call is TRBV29-1, the J call TRBJ2-5; no definite D call. V lost 5 bases, J lost 3 bases, and 4 bases lay in between. CDR1 and CDR2 from the germline V gene are SQVTM and ANQGSEA. CDR3 length: 10 amino acids. The CDR3 region has the DNA TGCAGCGTTAGAGAAGAGACCCAGTACTTC. Protein: CSVREETQYF.

CDR3 coding DNA: TGTGCCATCGGGGACAGGGAGAACACTGAAGCTTTCTTT. The encoded protein is CAIGDRENTEAFF. The J gene is TRBJ1-1, the V gene TRBV10-3; 9 bases line up with TRBD1. With 8 bases clipped from V and 1 base from J, the junction kept 2 bases outside the gene matches. CDR1 and CDR2 (germline): ENHRY, SYGVKD. The CDR3 is 13 residues long.

The chain couples TRBV10-3 to TRBJ1-4; unclear D gene. Germline CDR1 and CDR2: ENHRY and SYGVKD. The CDR3 is 11 residues long. Deletions cut 3 bases from V and 13 bases from J, with 9 bases between. The CDR3 region is CAISDSYALFF. DNA of the CDR3: TGTGCCATCAGTGACTCATATGCACTGTTTTTT.

Note on this clone: Other DNA variants within this sample encode the same CDR3. The chain links TRBV20-1 to TRBJ2-5, with D possibly being TRBD2 (5 bases). CDR3 length equals 11 residues. Per germline, CDR1 DFQATT and CDR2 SNEGSKA (reference sequence). V dropped 6 bases and J dropped 5 bases, with 10 bases sitting between them. The CDR3 loop reads CSARRGETQYF. The CDR3 region has the DNA TGCAGTGCGAGAAGAGGGGAGACCCAGTACTTC.

The rearrangement links TRBV27 to TRBJ2-1, with TRBD2 matching over 14 bases. This CDR3 has 17 amino acids. The germline V gene encodes CDR1 MNHEY and CDR2 SMNVEV (reference sequence). Trimming cost V 5 bases and J 7 bases; bases outside gene matches: 10. For the CDR3, the DNA is TGTGCCAGCAGTCTTCGACTAGCGGGAGGGCGGGGGAATGAGCAGTTCTTC. Translated, it gives CASSLRLAGGRGNEQFF.

This clone was counted a single time. The CDR3 DNA is TGTGCCAGCAGCCGAGCGGGTTACGAGCAGTACTTC. Its translation is CASSRAGYEQYF. The rearrangement uses TRBV7-2 and TRBJ2-7, with D perhaps TRBD2 (6 bases). This CDR3 contains 12 residues. Germline V gene lookup returns CDR1 SGHTA and CDR2 FQGNSA. V shed 5 bases and J shed 4 bases, with 9 bases lying between them.

The chain links TRBV7-9 to TRBJ2-5; D is undetermined. CDR3 length: 15 amino acids. V was cut by 1 base and J by 1 base, with 10 bases left in between. Germline loops: CDR1 SEHNR, CDR2 FQNEAQ (reference sequence). CDR3 sequence: CASSLGRAPQETQYF. Here the CDR3 DNA reads TGTGCCAGCAGCTTAGGGCGAGCGCCCCAAGAGACCCAGTACTTC. The whole variable domain, filled in from reference TRBV7-9 and TRBJ2-5, reads DTGVSQNPRHKITKRGQNVTFRCDPISEHNRLYWYRQTLGQGPEFLTYFQNEAQLEKSRLLSDRFSAERPKGSFSTLEIQRTEQGDSAMYLCASSLGRAPQETQYFGPGTRLLVL.